What follows are 9 T cell receptor beta chains derived from one specimen sequenced in a study of shared clonotypes between healthy human individuals. Libraries were prepared by immunoSEQ multiplex PCR; TCRdb keeps only in-frame clonotypes and omits some of them. The sample lists tens of thousands of clones, under 65% seen once, with roughly 56% in the top ten. The sequencing sample was made of memory CD8+ T cells sorted from blood. Documented subset: CD45RO+ cells pooled with CCR7-negative TemRA cells. These receptors were obtained from a man between 25 and 39 years old in good health.

This sequence joins TRBV9 and TRBJ2-1, with D unclear. Germline assignment: CDR1 SGDLS and CDR2 YYNGEE. This CDR3 is 13 amino acids long. Trimming took off 0 bases at V and 9 bases at J, with 10 bases between the two ends. This CDR3 is CASSVAQVSEQFF. CDR3 nucleotide sequence: TGTGCCAGCAGCGTAGCTCAAGTGAGTGAGCAGTTCTTC. The full variable domain, its missing parts supplied by reference TRBV9 and TRBJ2-1, is DSGVTQTPKHLITATGQRVTLRCSPRSGDLSVYWYQQSLDQGLQFLIQYYNGEERAKGNILERFSAQQFPDLHSELNLSSLELGDSALYFCASSVAQVSEQFFGPGTRLTVL.

The CDR3 DNA reads as TGTGCCAGCAGTTACGGGCCCGGGGGCTTTGAGCAGTTCTTC. Its protein product is CASSYGPGGFEQFF. This rearrangement joins TRBV27 to TRBJ2-1, with D perhaps matching TRBD1 or TRBD2 (6 bases each). V lost 4 bases, J lost 9 bases, and 16 bases lay in between. CDR3 length: 14 amino acids. Per the germline V gene, CDR1 is MNHEY and CDR2 is SMNVEV (reference sequence).

The V and J genes are TRBV7-9 and TRBJ1-5; the D is unclear. The CDR3 loop spans 15 amino acids. The germline CDR1 and CDR2 sequences are SEHNR and FQNEAQ (reference sequence). Trimming pared 5 bases from V and 2 bases from J, leaving 13 bases between. The DNA of the CDR3 is TGTGCCAGCAGCGACACGAGGGCAGGCAATCAGCCCCAGCATTTT. It translates to CASSDTRAGNQPQHF.

This clone was recorded many times. V gene TRBV13 combines with J gene TRBJ2-3, with D uncertain. The CDR3 contains 13 residues. CDR1 PRHDT and CDR2 FYEKMQ come from the germline V gene (reference sequence). The germline V and J ends were trimmed by 1 base and 3 bases, with 5 bases remaining between them. For the CDR3, the DNA is TGTGCCAGCAGCTTAGTACGGACAGATACGCAGTATTTT. Translating gives CASSLVRTDTQYF.

This clone came up once. This chain uses TRBV19 with TRBJ1-4; 8 bases are a match to TRBD1. The CDR3 contains 17 residues. CDR1 is LNHDA, CDR2 SQIVND, per germline (reference sequence). The ends lost 1 base at V and 0 bases at J; junction bases unmatched: 4. The CDR3 nucleotides read TGTGCCAGTAGTATAGTGGACAGGGCCTCAACTAATGAAAAACTGTTTTTT. It codes for CASSIVDRASTNEKLFF.

Points on this clone: This same CDR3 is encoded by further DNA sequences in the sample. The rearrangement links TRBV2 to TRBJ1-4; 7 bases fit TRBD1. V lost 7 bases and J lost 5; bases outside the gene matches: 10. The CDR3 contains 15 residues. Germline CDR1 and CDR2: SNHLY and FYNNEI. The CDR3 loop is CASTRSRGMNEKLFF. In nucleotides, the CDR3 is TGTGCCAGCACCAGAAGCAGGGGGATGAATGAAAAACTGTTTTTT.

This clone has just a few counts. This sequence joins TRBV6-1 and TRBJ2-2; D ambiguous. From germline, CDR1 is MNHNS and CDR2 SASEGT. The CDR3 has 15 amino acids. The germline V and J ends were trimmed by 5 bases and 4 bases, with 14 bases remaining between them. The CDR3 protein is CASSPEDGATGELFF. In DNA form, the CDR3 reads TGTGCCAGCAGTCCAGAAGACGGCGCCACCGGGGAGCTGTTTTTT.

The chain couples TRBV29-1 to TRBJ1-2, with TRBD1 matching 7 bases. V lost 4 bases to trimming and J lost 8 bases; unmatched junction nucleotides: 7. The CDR3 covers 12 residues. The V gene's germline CDR1 is SQVTM and CDR2 ANQGSEA. CDR3 protein: CSVGGSGGGYTF. The CDR3 DNA reads as TGCAGCGTTGGAGGTTCAGGGGGAGGCTACACCTTC.

This clone was found once. The chain combines TRBV9 with TRBJ2-1; perhaps D is TRBD1 or TRBD2 (6 bases each). Trimming removed 0 bases at V and 5 bases at J, with 15 bases between. Germline CDR1 SGDLS, CDR2 YYNGEE. This CDR3 is 16 amino acids long. CDR3 residues: CASSVEGGGLDNEQFF. The CDR3 DNA sequence: TGTGCCAGCAGCGTAGAGGGGGGAGGCCTAGACAATGAGCAGTTCTTC.